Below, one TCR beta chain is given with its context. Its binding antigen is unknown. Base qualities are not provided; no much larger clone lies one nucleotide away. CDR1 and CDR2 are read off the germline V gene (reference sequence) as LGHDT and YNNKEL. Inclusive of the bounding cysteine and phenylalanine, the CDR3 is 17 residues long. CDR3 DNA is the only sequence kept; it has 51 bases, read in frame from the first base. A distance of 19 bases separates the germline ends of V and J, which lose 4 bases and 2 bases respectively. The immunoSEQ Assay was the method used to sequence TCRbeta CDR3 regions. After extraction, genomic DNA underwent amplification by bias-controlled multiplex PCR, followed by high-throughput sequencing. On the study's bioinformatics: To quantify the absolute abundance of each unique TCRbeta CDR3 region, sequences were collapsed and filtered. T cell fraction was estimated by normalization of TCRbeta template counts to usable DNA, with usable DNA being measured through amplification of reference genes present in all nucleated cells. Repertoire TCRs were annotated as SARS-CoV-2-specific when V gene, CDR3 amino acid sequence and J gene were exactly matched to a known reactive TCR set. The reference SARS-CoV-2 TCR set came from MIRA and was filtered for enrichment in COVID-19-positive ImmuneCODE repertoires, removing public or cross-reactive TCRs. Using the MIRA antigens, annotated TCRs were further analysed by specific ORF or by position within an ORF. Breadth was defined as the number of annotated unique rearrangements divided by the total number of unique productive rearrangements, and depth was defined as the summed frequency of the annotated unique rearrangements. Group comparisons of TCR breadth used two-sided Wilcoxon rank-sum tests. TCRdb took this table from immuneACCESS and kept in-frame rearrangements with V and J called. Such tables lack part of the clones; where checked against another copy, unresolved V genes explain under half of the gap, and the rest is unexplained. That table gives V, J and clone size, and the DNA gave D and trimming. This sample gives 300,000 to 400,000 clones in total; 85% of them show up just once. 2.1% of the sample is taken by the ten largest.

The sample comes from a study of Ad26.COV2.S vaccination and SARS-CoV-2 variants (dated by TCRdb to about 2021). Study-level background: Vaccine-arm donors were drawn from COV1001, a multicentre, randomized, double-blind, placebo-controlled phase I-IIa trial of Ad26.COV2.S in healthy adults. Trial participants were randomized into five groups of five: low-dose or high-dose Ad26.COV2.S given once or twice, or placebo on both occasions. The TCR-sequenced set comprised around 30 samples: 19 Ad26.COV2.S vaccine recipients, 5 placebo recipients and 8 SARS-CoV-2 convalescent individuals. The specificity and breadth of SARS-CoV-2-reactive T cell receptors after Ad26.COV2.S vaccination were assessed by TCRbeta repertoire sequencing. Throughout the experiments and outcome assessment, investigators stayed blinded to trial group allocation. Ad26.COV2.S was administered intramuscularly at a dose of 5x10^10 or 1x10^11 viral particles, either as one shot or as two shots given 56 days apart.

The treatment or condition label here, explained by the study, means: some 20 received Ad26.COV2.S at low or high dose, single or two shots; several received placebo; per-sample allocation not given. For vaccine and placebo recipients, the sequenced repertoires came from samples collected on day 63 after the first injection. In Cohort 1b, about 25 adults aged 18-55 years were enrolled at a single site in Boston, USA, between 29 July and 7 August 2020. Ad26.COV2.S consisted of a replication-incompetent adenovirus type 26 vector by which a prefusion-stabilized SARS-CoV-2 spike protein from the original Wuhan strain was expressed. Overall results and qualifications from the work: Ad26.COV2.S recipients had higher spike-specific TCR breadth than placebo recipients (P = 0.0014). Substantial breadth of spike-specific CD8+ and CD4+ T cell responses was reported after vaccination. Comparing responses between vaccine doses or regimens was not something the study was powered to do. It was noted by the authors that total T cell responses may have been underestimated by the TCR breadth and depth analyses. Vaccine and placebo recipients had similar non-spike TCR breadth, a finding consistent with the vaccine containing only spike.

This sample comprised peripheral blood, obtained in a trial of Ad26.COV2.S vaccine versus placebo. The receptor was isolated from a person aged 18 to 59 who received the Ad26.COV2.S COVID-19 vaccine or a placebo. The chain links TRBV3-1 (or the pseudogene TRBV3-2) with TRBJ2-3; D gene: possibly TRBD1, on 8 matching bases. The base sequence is TGTGCCAGCAGCCGGCGGACAGGGAGGGGACCCACAGATACGCAGTATTTT. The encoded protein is CASSRRTGRGPTDTQYF.